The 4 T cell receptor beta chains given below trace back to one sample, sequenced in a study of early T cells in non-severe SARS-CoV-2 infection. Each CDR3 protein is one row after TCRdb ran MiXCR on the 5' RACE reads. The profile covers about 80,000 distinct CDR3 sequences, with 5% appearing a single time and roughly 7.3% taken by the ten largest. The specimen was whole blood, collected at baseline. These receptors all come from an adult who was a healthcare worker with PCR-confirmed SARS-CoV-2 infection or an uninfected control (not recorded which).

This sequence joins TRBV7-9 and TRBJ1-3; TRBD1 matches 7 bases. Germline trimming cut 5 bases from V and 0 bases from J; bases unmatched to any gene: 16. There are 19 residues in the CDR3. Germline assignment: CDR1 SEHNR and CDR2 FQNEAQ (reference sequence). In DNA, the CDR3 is TGTGCCAGCAGCCCCCACCGTGGGACAGCAGACCCCTCTGGAAACACCATATATTTT. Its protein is CASSPHRGTADPSGNTIYF.

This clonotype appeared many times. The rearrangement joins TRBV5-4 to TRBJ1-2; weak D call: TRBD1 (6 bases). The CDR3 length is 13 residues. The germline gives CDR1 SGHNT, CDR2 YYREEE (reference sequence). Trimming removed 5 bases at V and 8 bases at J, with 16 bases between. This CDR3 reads CASSHIWTEGYTF. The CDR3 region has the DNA TGTGCCAGCAGTCACATTTGGACAGAAGGCTACACCTTC.

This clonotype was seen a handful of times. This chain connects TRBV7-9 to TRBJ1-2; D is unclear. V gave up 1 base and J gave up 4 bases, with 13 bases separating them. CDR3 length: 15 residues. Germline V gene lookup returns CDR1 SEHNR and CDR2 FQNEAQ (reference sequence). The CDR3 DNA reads TGTGCCAGCAGCTTAGTTTTAGGCGGAGGCTATGGCTACACCTTC. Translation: CASSLVLGGGYGYTF. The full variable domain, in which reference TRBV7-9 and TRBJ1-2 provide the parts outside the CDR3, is DTGVSQNPRHKITKRGQNVTFRCDPISEHNRLYWYRQTLGQGPEFLTYFQNEAQLEKSRLLSDRFSAERPKGSFSTLEIQRTEQGDSAMYLCASSLVLGGGYGYTFGSGTRLTVV.

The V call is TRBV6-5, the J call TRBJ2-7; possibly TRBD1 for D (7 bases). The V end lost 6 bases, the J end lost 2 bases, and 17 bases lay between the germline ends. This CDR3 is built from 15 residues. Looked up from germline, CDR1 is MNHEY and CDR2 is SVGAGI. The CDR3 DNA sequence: TGTGCCAGCAGCTACGCAGGGGGGTTCCCCTACGAGCAGTACTTC. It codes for CASSYAGGFPYEQYF.